This section outlines one T cell receptor (beta chain) sequence together with its context. This clone appeared a single time. Its specific antigen is unknown. Base qualities were left out, and no much larger clone turns up one base away. The data originate from a study of blood T cell repertoires in COVID-19 (dated by TCRdb to the early 2020s). Looking at the study overall: Collaborator samples came from the United States, Italy and Spain and covered acute and convalescent phases of COVID-19. The material from the prospective study consisted of cDNA or gDNA derived from T cells, B-cell-depleted T cells, or PBMCs. The dataset comprised deeply sampled blood TCRbeta repertoires from subjects exposed to, actively infected with, or recovered from COVID-19. A freely available public database, intended as a resource for researchers studying the immune response to SARS-CoV-2, is where the repertoires were released. The samples were drawn from two sources: the first 160 participants of the ongoing ImmuneRACE study, and about 1,300 subjects contributed by 6 global collaborators. A de-identified subject ID, COVID-19 status, age in years and sex were almost always included in the sample metadata. Where available, HLA class I and class II types were obtained from metadata supplied by the sample provider rather than from assay-based typing.

Each collaborating institution followed its own protocols to collect whole blood in K2EDTA tubes. For TCRbeta analysis, collaborators shipped samples as frozen whole blood, isolated PBMCs, or DNA extracted from either of those sample types. What the authors observed across the whole study: Clinical and demographic metadata were provided uncurated, with the amount varying by source and participant.

The immunoSEQ Assay, a bias-controlled multiplex PCR, was used to amplify TCRbeta CDR3 regions from genomic DNA. From the authors' description of their analysis: The number of nucleated cells in each sample was estimated by amplification of reference gene primers within the assay. To quantify the absolute abundance of each unique TCRbeta CDR3 rearrangement, sequence reads were collapsed and filtered. For each sample, productive Simpson clonality was calculated as the square root of Simpson's diversity index across productive rearrangements. In TCRdb, the immuneACCESS table is reduced to in-frame sequences with V and J assigned. These tables do not hold every clone; where another copy was compared, an unresolved V gene accounts for under half, and the others remain unexplained. The D gene and trimming were derived from the DNA, and the V and J assignments and clone size from that table. This sample gives some 280,000 clones in total; about nine tenths of them show up just once. The ten largest clones represent about 3% of the sample.

The CDR3 covers 14 residues, taking in both the cysteine and the phenylalanine. Here the CDR3 DNA is all that survives: 42 bases in frame from base 1. CDR1 and CDR2 are read off the germline V gene as WSHSY and SAAADI. V is reduced by 3 bases and J by 7 bases, leaving a spacing of 13 bases between them. The sequenced sample was peripheral blood. The origin of this receptor is a woman in her twenties or thirties with active or convalescent COVID-19. The sequence joins TRBV10-2 to TRBJ1-5; a weak D assignment points to TRBD1 (6 bases agree). In nucleotide form, the sequence is TGCGCCAGCAGTGACAGGGGTCTATACCAGCCCCAGCATTTT. The translation is CASSDRGLYQPQHF.